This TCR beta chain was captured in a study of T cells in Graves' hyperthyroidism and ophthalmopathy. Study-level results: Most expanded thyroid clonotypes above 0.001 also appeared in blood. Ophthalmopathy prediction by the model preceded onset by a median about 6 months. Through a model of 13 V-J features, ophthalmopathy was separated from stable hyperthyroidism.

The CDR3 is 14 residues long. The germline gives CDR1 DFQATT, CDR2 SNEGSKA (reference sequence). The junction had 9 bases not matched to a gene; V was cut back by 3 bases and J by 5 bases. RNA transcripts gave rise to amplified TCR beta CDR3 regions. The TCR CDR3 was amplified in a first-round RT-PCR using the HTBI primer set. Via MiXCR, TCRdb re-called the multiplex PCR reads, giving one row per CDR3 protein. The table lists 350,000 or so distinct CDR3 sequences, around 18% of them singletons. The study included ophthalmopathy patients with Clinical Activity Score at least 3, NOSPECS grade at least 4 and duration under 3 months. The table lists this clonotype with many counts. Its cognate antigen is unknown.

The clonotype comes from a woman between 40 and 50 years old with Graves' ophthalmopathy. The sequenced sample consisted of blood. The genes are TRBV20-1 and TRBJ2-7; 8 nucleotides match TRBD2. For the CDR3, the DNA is TGCAGTGCTAGGACCGGGACTAGTCGGAACGAGCAGTACTTC. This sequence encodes CSARTGTSRNEQYF.